This TCR beta chain appears in the sequencing data of a study of blood T cell repertoires in COVID-19. About the research overall: Acute and convalescent COVID-19 specimens originated in the United States, Italy and Spain. T cells, B-cell-depleted T cells, or PBMCs supplied cDNA or gDNA.

In the original processing: For nucleated cells, counts were estimated from reference gene primer amplification. The protocol was immunoSEQ multiplex PCR, while the TCRdb copy is restricted to in-frame clones and leaves out a portion. That table supplies the V and J calls and clone size; D and trimming were determined from the DNA. The sample lists 150,000 to 200,000 clones, about 88% occurring once. CDR1 and CDR2 (germline): LNHDA, SQIVND (reference sequence). V trimming: 4 bases; J trimming: 6 bases; junction bases outside the gene matches: 15. The CDR3 has 20 residues. Sequences were obtained from peripheral blood. The sequence was obtained from a woman in her 30s with active or convalescent COVID-19. The chain combines TRBV19 with TRBJ2-1; 16 bases align to TRBD2. CDR3 region: CASSRDRGGLAGGPGNEQFF. CDR3 nucleotide sequence: TGTGCCAGTAGTAGGGACAGGGGGGGACTAGCGGGAGGGCCGGGCAATGAGCAGTTCTTC.